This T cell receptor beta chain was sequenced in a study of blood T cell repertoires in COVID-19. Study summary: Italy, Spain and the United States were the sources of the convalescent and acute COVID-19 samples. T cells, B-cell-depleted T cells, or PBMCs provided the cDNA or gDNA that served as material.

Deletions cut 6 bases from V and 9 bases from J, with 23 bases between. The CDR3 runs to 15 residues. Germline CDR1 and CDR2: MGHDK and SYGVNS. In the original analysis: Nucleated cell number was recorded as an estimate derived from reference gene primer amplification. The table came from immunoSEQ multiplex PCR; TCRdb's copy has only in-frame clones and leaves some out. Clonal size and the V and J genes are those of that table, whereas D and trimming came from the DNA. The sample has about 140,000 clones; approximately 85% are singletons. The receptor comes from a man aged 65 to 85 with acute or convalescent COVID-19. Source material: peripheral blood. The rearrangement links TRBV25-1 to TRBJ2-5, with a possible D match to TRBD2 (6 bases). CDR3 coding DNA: TGTGCCAGCAGCCCGGGAGTATGGGGCCAAGCGGCCCAGTACTTC. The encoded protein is CASSPGVWGQAAQYF.